This TCR beta chain was sequenced during a study of blood T cell repertoires in COVID-19 (dated by TCRdb to 2020 to 2022). For context, the study as a whole: The collaborator samples originated in the United States, Italy and Spain and spanned the acute and convalescent phases of COVID-19. The material from the prospective study consisted of cDNA or gDNA derived from T cells, B-cell-depleted T cells, or PBMCs. Deeply sampled blood TCRbeta repertoires from subjects exposed to, actively infected with, or recovered from COVID-19 were included in the dataset. The repertoires were released in a freely available public database intended as a resource for research on the immune response to SARS-CoV-2. Samples came from the ongoing ImmuneRACE study (first 160 participants) plus 1,254 subjects from 6 global collaborators. Nearly every sample came with metadata listing a de-identified subject ID, COVID-19 status, age in years and sex. Where HLA class I and class II types were available, the types were taken from metadata supplied by the sample provider, not from assay-based typing.

Remarks on this clone: Its recognized antigen is unknown. The input lacks base qualities; no much larger clone sits a single base away.

The investigation overall reported the following: The amount of clinical and demographic metadata varied by source and participant and was provided uncurated.

The immunoSEQ Assay, a bias-controlled multiplex PCR, was used to amplify TCRbeta CDR3 regions from genomic DNA. From the authors' description of their analysis: The number of nucleated cells in each sample was estimated from the amplification of reference gene primers within the assay. To quantify the absolute abundance of each unique TCRbeta CDR3 rearrangement, sequence reads were collapsed and filtered. For each sample, productive Simpson clonality was calculated as the square root of Simpson's diversity index across productive rearrangements. TCRdb carries this immuneACCESS record with in-frame sequences only. Its versions omit some clonotypes, under half of them owing to an unresolved V gene in the studies checked, with the rest unexplained. The D gene and trimming were derived from the DNA, and the V and J assignments and clone size from that table. The sample records about 240,000 clones, about 81% of which are singletons. The ten largest account for around 12% of the sample.

Each collaborating institution followed its own protocols to collect whole blood in K2EDTA tubes. For TCRbeta analysis, collaborators shipped samples in one of three forms: frozen whole blood, isolated PBMCs, or DNA extracted from either of those sample types. V lost 9 bases and J lost 3 bases; the stretch between them is 17 bases long. CDR1 and CDR2, looked up from the germline V gene, are SGHRS and YFSETQ. CDR3 length: 14 amino acids, cysteine to phenylalanine. The DNA shown is the 42-base CDR3, in frame from base 1. This clonotype was sampled from a woman aged 55-75 years with active or convalescent COVID-19. Sequencing was carried out using peripheral blood. The chain is assembled from TRBV5-1 and TRBJ2-3; the D gene is possibly TRBD1, with 5 bases matching. The CDR3 region: CATRLGPGTDTQYF. Read as DNA, the sequence is TGCGCCACCCGCTTGGGGCCCGGGACAGATACGCAGTATTTT. The variable domain in full, with residues beyond the CDR3 obtained from the reference TRBV5-1 and TRBJ2-3 genes, is KAGVTQTPRYLIKTRGQQVTLSCSPISGHRSVSWYQQTPGQGLQFLFEYFSETQRNKGNFPGRFSGRQFSNSRSEMNVSTLELGDSALYLCATRLGPGTDTQYFGPGTRLTVL.